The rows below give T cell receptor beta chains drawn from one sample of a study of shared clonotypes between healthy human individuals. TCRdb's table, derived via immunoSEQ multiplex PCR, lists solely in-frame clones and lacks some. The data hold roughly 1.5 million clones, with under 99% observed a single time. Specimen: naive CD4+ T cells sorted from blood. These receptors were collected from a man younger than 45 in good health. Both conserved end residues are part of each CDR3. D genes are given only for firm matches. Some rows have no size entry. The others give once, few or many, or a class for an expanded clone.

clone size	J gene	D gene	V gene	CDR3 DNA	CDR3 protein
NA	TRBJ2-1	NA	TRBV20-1	TGCAGTGCGTGGGAAAATGAGCAGTTCTTC	CSAWENEQFF
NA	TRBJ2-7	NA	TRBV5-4	TGTGCCAGCAGCTTGGATGGGGGATCCTACGAGCAGTACTTC	CASSLDGGSYEQYF
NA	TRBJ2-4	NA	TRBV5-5	TGTGCCAGCAGCTTCGACAGCCTAGCCAAAAACATTCAGTACTTC	CASSFDSLAKNIQYF
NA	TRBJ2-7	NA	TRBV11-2	TGTGCCAGCAGCGTAGACTGGGGAAGTCCCTACGAGCAGTACTTC	CASSVDWGSPYEQYF
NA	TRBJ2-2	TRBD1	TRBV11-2	TGTGCCAGCAACAGGGGGGAAACCACCGGGGAGCTGTTTTTT	CASNRGETTGELFF
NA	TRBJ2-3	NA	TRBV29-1	TGCAGCGTTGATTCGCGGGACCATAGCACAGATACGCAGTATTTT	CSVDSRDHSTDTQYF
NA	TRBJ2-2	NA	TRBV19	TGTGCCAGTAGTACGGGGGCCGCGAACACCGGGGAGCTGTTTTTT	CASSTGAANTGELFF
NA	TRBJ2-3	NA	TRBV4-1	TGCGCCAGCAGCCAGAGGGACGGATTCACAGATACGCAGTATTTT	CASSQRDGFTDTQYF
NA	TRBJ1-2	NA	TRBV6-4	TGTGCCAGCAGTGACTCAGGAGGGATCTATGGCTACACCTTC	CASSDSGGIYGYTF
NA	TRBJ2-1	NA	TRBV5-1	TGCGCCAGCACTATTGGCGGGGCAAACAATGAGCAGTTCTTC	CASTIGGANNEQFF
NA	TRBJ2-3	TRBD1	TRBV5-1	TGCGCCAGCAGCCGATGGACAGGTCGCACAGATACGCAGTATTTT	CASSRWTGRTDTQYF
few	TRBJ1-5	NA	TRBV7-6	TGTGCCAGCAGCCCAGACGAGGGTCAGCCCCAGCATTTT	CASSPDEGQPQHF
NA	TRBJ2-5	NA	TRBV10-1	TGCGCCAGCAGTGAGGGCAGAAAATTTGGGGAGACCCAGTACTTC	CASSEGRKFGETQYF
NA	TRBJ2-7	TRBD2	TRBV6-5	TGTGCCAGCAGTTACTCTGGCGGGAGGGCTTACGAGCAGTACTTC	CASSYSGGRAYEQYF
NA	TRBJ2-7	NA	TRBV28	TGTGCCAGCAGTCCATTGGCAGGTAGCCCCTACGAGCAGTACTTC	CASSPLAGSPYEQYF
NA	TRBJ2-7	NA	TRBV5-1	TGCGCCAGCAGCTTGGGTCAGGGAGTAGGACCCGAGCAGTACTTC	CASSLGQGVGPEQYF
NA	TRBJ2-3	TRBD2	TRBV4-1	TGCGCCAGCAGCCAAGAGCCTAGCGGGAGCACAGATACGCAGTATTTT	CASSQEPSGSTDTQYF
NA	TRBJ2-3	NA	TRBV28	TGTGCCAGCAGCGGCCCCGGGGCAGATACGCAGTATTTT	CASSGPGADTQYF
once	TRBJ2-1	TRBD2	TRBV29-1	TGCAGCGGCAGGGAGGGCCATTTCAATGAGCAGTTCTTC	CSGREGHFNEQFF
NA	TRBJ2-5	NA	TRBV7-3	TGTGCCAGCAGCTTGTCACACAGGGAGACCCAGTACTTC	CASSLSHRETQYF
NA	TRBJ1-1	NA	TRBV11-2	TGTGCCAGCAGAGGACTAGCCAACACTGAAGCTTTCTTT	CASRGLANTEAFF
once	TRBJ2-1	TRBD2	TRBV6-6	TGTGCCACCAAGCGGGAGGGGACCTACAATGAGCAGTTCTTC	CATKREGTYNEQFF
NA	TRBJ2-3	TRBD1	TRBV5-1	TGCGCCAGCAGCCCACAGGGGTTGGCGGATACGCAGTATTTT	CASSPQGLADTQYF
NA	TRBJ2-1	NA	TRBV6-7	TGTGCCAGCAGTTACTTTTCCCACTTATCTCACAATGAGCAGTTCTTC	CASSYFSHLSHNEQFF
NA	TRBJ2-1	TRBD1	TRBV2	TGTGCCAGTCACCCGGGACAGGGGGCTCGCAATGAGCAGTTCTTC	CASHPGQGARNEQFF
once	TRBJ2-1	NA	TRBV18	TGTGCCAGCTCACCACCGTGGGGGGTGCTCCGGCTAGAGCAGTTCTTC	CASSPPWGVLRLEQFF
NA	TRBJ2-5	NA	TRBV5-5	TGTGCCAGCAGCTTGGATGAGACCCAGTACTTC	CASSLDETQYF
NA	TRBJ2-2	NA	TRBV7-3	TGTGCCAGCAGCCCCCGGACCGGGGAGCTGTTTTTT	CASSPRTGELFF
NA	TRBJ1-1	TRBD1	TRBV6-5	TGTGCCAGCAGTATTAGGACAGGCTACACTGAAGCTTTCTTT	CASSIRTGYTEAFF
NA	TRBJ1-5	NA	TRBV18	TGTGCCAGCTCACCGTATAGAGATCAGCCCCAGCATTTT	CASSPYRDQPQHF
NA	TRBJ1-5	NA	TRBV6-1	TGTGCCAGCGGAATTGCCTCTCAGCAGCCCCAGCATTTT	CASGIASQQPQHF
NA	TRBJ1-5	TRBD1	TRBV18	TGTGCCAGCTCACCGAAAGAAGGTCACAGGGGGCTTTTTCAGCCCCAGCATTTT	CASSPKEGHRGLFQPQHF
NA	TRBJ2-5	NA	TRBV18	TGTGCCAGCTCACCACCCGGGACACCAGAGACCCAGTACTTC	CASSPPGTPETQYF
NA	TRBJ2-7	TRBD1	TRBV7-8	TGTGCCAGCAGCTTAAGGACAGGCGCCTACGAGCAGTACTTC	CASSLRTGAYEQYF
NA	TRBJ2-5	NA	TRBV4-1	TGCGCCAGCAGCCAAGAGACCGGTGCGGTTCCTTGGGCCCAGTACTTC	CASSQETGAVPWAQYF
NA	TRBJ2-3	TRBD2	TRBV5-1	TGCGCCAGCAGCTTGGCCCGGACTAGCGGGAGTTCACACACAGATACGCAGTATTTT	CASSLARTSGSSHTDTQYF
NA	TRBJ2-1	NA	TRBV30	TGTGCCTGGAGTGGAGGAGGGCCGAGCTCCTACAATGAGCAGTTCTTC	CAWSGGGPSSYNEQFF